What follows are 23 T cell receptor beta chains derived from one specimen sequenced in a study of brain metastases from non-small cell lung cancer. The repertoire was sequenced with immunoSEQ multiplex PCR; TCRdb's copy has only in-frame clones and lacks some. Here the sample spans several thousand clones, roughly 88% being singletons. The sequencing input was primary lung tumor tissue. All receptors derive from a donor older than 35 with non-small cell lung cancer.

V is TRBV6-6 and J is TRBJ2-7; D might be TRBD1 (5 bases). Germline CDR1 MNHNY, CDR2 SVGAGI (reference sequence). Deletions cut 2 bases from V and 9 bases from J, with 11 bases between. The CDR3 is made up of 12 amino acids. For the CDR3, the DNA is TGTGCCAGCAGTTACCCGGACACTTTGCAGTACTTC. Residues: CASSYPDTLQYF.

Of note for this clone: Germline is not matched at one junction end, which may reflect a read error. The chain carries TRBV6-5 and TRBJ1-2, with D perhaps TRBD1 (6 bases). The CDR3 has 13 amino acids. From germline, CDR1 is MNHEY and CDR2 SVGAGI. CDR3 sequence (DNA): TGTGCCAGCAGTTATGGGACACACTATGGCTACATTTTC. Encoded protein: CASSYGTHYGYIF.

The V and J genes are TRBV19 and TRBJ1-5; D is unresolved. From germline, CDR1 is LNHDA and CDR2 SQIVND (reference sequence). Deletions cut 3 bases from V and 4 bases from J, with 7 bases between. The CDR3 totals 13 residues. CDR3 amino acids: CASSIRQNQPQHF. CDR3 coding DNA: TGTGCCAGTAGTATTAGGCAGAATCAGCCCCAGCATTTT.

The chain recombines TRBV2 with TRBJ1-1, with D unresolved. The CDR3 spans 13 residues. Per germline, CDR1 SNHLY and CDR2 FYNNEI. V was cut by 2 bases and J by 0 bases, with 4 bases left in between. The CDR3 spells CASSEMVNTEAFF. The DNA of the CDR3 is TGTGCCAGCAGTGAAATGGTGAACACTGAAGCTTTCTTT.

The genes are TRBV5-4 and TRBJ2-1, with 7 bases identical to TRBD2. The CDR3 has 16 amino acids. The junction had 5 bases not matched to a gene; V was cut back by 2 bases and J by 0 bases. Germline V gene lookup returns CDR1 SGHNT and CDR2 YYREEE (reference sequence). CDR3 loop: CASSLGSGNSYNEQFF. The CDR3 DNA follows: TGTGCCAGCAGCTTAGGGAGCGGGAACTCCTACAATGAGCAGTTCTTC.

The V gene is TRBV28, the J gene TRBJ2-7; D is ambiguous. CDR1 is MDHEN, CDR2 SYDVKM, per germline. Trimming pared 6 bases from V and 0 bases from J, leaving 15 bases between. The CDR3 loop spans 15 amino acids. In nucleotides, the CDR3 is TGTGCCAGCAGGCCCTTATCTGATTTCTCCTACGAGCAGTACTTC. Amino acid sequence: CASRPLSDFSYEQYF. Looking up the rest from reference TRBV28 and TRBJ2-7 gives the full variable domain: DVKVTQSSRYLVKRTGEKVFLECVQDMDHENMFWYRQDPGLGLRLIYFSYDVKMKEKGDIPEGYSVSREKKERFSLILESASTNQTSMYLCASRPLSDFSYEQYFGPGTRLTVT.

Notes on this clone: Within the sample, other DNA sequences also encode this same CDR3. The chain employs TRBV6-5 and TRBJ2-1, with D possibly matching TRBD1 (6 bases). Trimming shortened V by 6 bases and J by 7 bases, and 19 bases separated the two germline ends. CDR3 length equals 15 residues. Germline CDR1 MNHEY, CDR2 SVGAGI. The DNA for the CDR3 is TGTGCCAGCAGCGTGAGACCAGGGGCCGTTAATGAGCAGTTCTTC. Amino acid sequence: CASSVRPGAVNEQFF.

This sequence joins TRBV7-2 and TRBJ2-1; D gene uncertain. The CDR3 loop spans 13 amino acids. Per germline, CDR1 SGHTA and CDR2 FQGNSA. The V end was cut by 1 base, the J end by 10 bases, with 11 bases between. In nucleotides, the CDR3 is TGTGCCAGCAGCTTAGGCCCTCGGAGCGAGCAGTTCTTC. It encodes CASSLGPRSEQFF.

The J gene is TRBJ1-2, the V gene TRBV3-1 (or the pseudogene TRBV3-2); D remains ambiguous. Trimming took off 3 bases at V and 5 bases at J, with 7 bases between the two ends. Germline V gene data show CDR1 as LGHDT and CDR2 as YNNKEL (reference sequence). CDR3 length equals 12 residues. The CDR3 nucleotides are TGTGCCAGCAGCCAGCAACTTTATGGCTACACCTTC. Translation: CASSQQLYGYTF.

J is TRBJ2-3 and V is TRBV7-2; 9 nucleotides agree with TRBD2. Germline loops: CDR1 SGHTA, CDR2 FQGNSA. V lost 0 bases, J lost 2 bases, and 9 bases stayed unmatched. The CDR3 extends over 18 amino acids. CDR3 sequence reads: CASSLAPTSGRPTDTQYF. CDR3 DNA sequence: TGTGCCAGCAGCTTAGCCCCAACTAGCGGGCGACCCACAGATACGCAGTATTTT.

In its sample, this clone was seen a few times. The rearrangement joins TRBV3-1 (or the pseudogene TRBV3-2) to TRBJ2-3; no reliable D call. The germline V gene has CDR1 LGHDT and CDR2 YNNKEL (reference sequence). This CDR3 comprises 13 residues. The V end lost 3 bases, the J end lost 8 bases, and 12 bases lay between the germline ends. This chain's CDR3 is CASSQSRIGTQYF. CDR3 sequence (DNA): TGTGCCAGCAGCCAGTCCCGAATTGGTACGCAGTATTTT.

V gene TRBV4-3 combines with J gene TRBJ2-1; D is possibly TRBD1 (6 bases). Trimming removed 4 bases at V and 5 bases at J, with 9 bases between. The germline V gene has CDR1 LGHNA and CDR2 YSLEER. The CDR3 has 13 amino acids. As DNA, the CDR3 is TGCGCCAGCAGCCGCCACAGGGACAATGAGCAGTTCTTC. The encoded protein is CASSRHRDNEQFF.

The chain joins TRBV24-1 to TRBJ2-7; D gene uncertain. This CDR3 region has 13 residues. Trimming took 3 bases from V and 6 from J, leaving 11 bases between them. Germline values: CDR1 KGHDR, CDR2 SFDVKD. CDR3 amino acids: CATSDPVTGEQYF. The CDR3, as DNA: TGTGCCACCAGTGATCCGGTAACGGGCGAGCAGTACTTC.

The chain recombines TRBV6-5 with TRBJ1-5, with no clear D. V gave up 5 bases and J gave up 0 bases, with 8 bases separating them. CDR3 length: 14 amino acids. Germline loops: CDR1 MNHEY, CDR2 SVGAGI. CDR3 protein: CASSQSGSNQPQHF. The CDR3 nucleotides read TGTGCCAGCAGTCAGTCGGGTAGCAATCAGCCCCAGCATTTT.

V gene TRBV18 combines with J gene TRBJ1-4; 8 nucleotides align to TRBD1. The CDR3 totals 15 residues. Germline values: CDR1 KGHSH, CDR2 LQKENI. The V gene end was trimmed by 4 bases and the J gene end by 8 bases; junction bases not matched to a gene: 9. The CDR3 sequence is CASSRPGTGREKLFF. The CDR3 DNA follows: TGTGCCAGCTCACGACCCGGGACAGGCCGGGAAAAACTGTTTTTT.

The chain has TRBV27 and TRBJ2-7; TRBD2 is a possible D gene (5 bases). V lost 6 bases to trimming and J lost 2 bases, with 11 bases between them. CDR3 length equals 13 residues. The germline gives CDR1 MNHEY, CDR2 SMNVEV (reference sequence). In DNA, the CDR3 is TGTGCCAGCAGCCGGGAACCCGCCTACGAGCAGTACTTC. Protein product: CASSREPAYEQYF.

The chain couples TRBV6-5 to TRBJ1-2, with D perhaps matching TRBD1 (6 bases). The germline gives CDR1 MNHEY, CDR2 SVGAGI. Trimming took 0 bases from V and 8 from J, leaving 16 bases between them. The CDR3 sequence is 15 residues long. In DNA form, the CDR3 reads TGTGCCAGCAGTTACTCGCCAGGGGAAATCGACGGCTACACCTTC. This sequence encodes CASSYSPGEIDGYTF.

The chain has TRBV15 and TRBJ2-1; D is undetermined. This CDR3 comprises 14 residues. Germline-derived CDR1 and CDR2 are LNHNV and YYDKDF (reference sequence). Between the trimmed V and J ends, which lost 1 base and 6 bases, there was a span of 10 bases. DNA of the CDR3: TGTGCCACCAGCAGAGCGCTAGAGCGCAATGAGCAGTTCTTC. Amino acids: CATSRALERNEQFF.

This chain connects TRBV19 to TRBJ2-6; D call uncertain. From germline, CDR1 is LNHDA and CDR2 SQIVND (reference sequence). Trimming took off 5 bases at V and 4 bases at J, with 15 bases between the two ends. This CDR3 is 16 amino acids long. This CDR3 reads CASSENYKAGANVLTF. CDR3 DNA: TGTGCCAGTAGTGAAAACTATAAGGCGGGGGCCAACGTCCTGACTTTC.

A remark on this clone: At one of its ends the junction is not consistent with the germline gene, which may arise from a read error. This chain links TRBV4-3 with TRBJ2-3; no clear D gene. Looked up from germline, CDR1 is LGHNA and CDR2 is YSLEER. This CDR3 contains 15 residues. The CDR3 loop reads CASSQERLPTDMQYF. Here the CDR3 DNA reads TGCGCCAGCAGCCAAGAAAGGCTTCCCACAGATATGCAGTATTTT.

The V gene is TRBV7-9, the J gene TRBJ1-1; D uncertain. Germline values: CDR1 SEHNR, CDR2 FQNEAQ (reference sequence). The CDR3 runs to 15 residues. The V and J ends lost 2 bases and 0 bases respectively, with 10 bases between them. The CDR3, as DNA: TGTGCCAGCAGCTTACTTGAGGGATTGAACACTGAAGCTTTCTTT. It translates to CASSLLEGLNTEAFF.

The rearrangement joins TRBV7-9 to TRBJ2-6, with D unresolved. CDR1 is SEHNR and CDR2 is FQNEAQ in the germline V gene (reference sequence). The CDR3 spans 15 residues. Trimming removed 1 base from V and 1 base from J, with 5 bases in between. CDR3 in DNA: TGTGCCAGCAGCTTAGGACTGTCTGGGGCCAACGTCCTGACTTTC. Translating gives CASSLGLSGANVLTF.

This clone has a handful of counts. This chain uses TRBV19 with TRBJ2-2, with 10 bases matching TRBD2. Germline V CDR1 and CDR2: LNHDA, SQIVND (reference sequence). V trimming: 3 bases; J trimming: 0 bases; junction bases outside the gene matches: 7. The CDR3 has 18 residues. The chain's CDR3 is CASSISLAGDPNTGELFF. CDR3 nucleotide sequence: TGTGCCAGTAGTATTAGTCTAGCGGGAGACCCGAACACCGGGGAGCTGTTTTTT.